The 3 T cell receptor beta chains presented below share a single source sample, sequenced in a study of T-cell reconstitution after alpha-beta-depleted transplantation in children. Unique molecular identifiers featured in how the TCRbeta library was prepared. One entry per CDR3 protein, called by TCRdb with MiXCR from the PCR reads. In the table there are about 250,000 distinct CDR3 sequences, 20% to 30% of which are singletons. The sequenced sample was PBMCs, mostly from graft donor cells, obtained 360 days after TCRalphabeta/CD19-depleted stem cell transplant. The receptor source for this set is a female patient between 2 and 15 years old who had a stem cell transplant for congenital amegakaryocytic thrombocytopenia, so the T cells may come from the graft donor.

This clonotype was observed once. A much larger clone sits a single nucleotide away, making a read error possible. This likely comes from a read error, as the CDR3 has no conserved phenylalanine or tryptophan at its end. J is TRBJ2-2 and V is TRBV10-3, with D unresolved. The CDR3 runs to 14 residues. Germline-derived CDR1 and CDR2 are ENHRY and SYGVKD. Trimming removed 5 bases from V and 2 bases from J, with 9 bases in between. Here the CDR3 DNA reads TGTGCCATCAGTCCGGGTTTCAACACCGGGGAGCTGTTTTAT. Protein product: CAISPGFNTGELFY.

The chain has TRBV14 and TRBJ2-2; 10 bases line up with TRBD1. Trimming at V came to 2 bases and at J to 4 bases, leaving 4 bases not matched to a gene. CDR3 length equals 16 residues. Germline CDR1 reads SGHDN; CDR2 reads FVKESK. The CDR3 DNA sequence: TGTGCCAGCAGCCAACTGGGACAGGGGTCCACCGGGGAGCTGTTTTTT. As protein: CASSQLGQGSTGELFF. Filled out from reference TRBV14 and TRBJ2-2, the complete variable domain reads EAGVTQFPSHSVIEKGQTVTLRCDPISGHDNLYWYRRVMGKEIKFLLHFVKESKQDESGMPNNRFLAERTGGTYSTLKVQPAELEDSGVYFCASSQLGQGSTGELFFGEGSRLTVL.

The V call is TRBV5-1, the J call TRBJ2-1; 11 bases line up with TRBD1. Trimming at V came to 4 bases and at J to 8 bases, leaving 14 bases not matched to a gene. The germline gives CDR1 SGHRS, CDR2 YFSETQ. CDR3 length: 17 residues. In DNA, the CDR3 is TGCGCCAGCAGCCATGCGGTCGGGACAGGGGGGATTGATGAGCAGTTCTTC. It codes for CASSHAVGTGGIDEQFF.